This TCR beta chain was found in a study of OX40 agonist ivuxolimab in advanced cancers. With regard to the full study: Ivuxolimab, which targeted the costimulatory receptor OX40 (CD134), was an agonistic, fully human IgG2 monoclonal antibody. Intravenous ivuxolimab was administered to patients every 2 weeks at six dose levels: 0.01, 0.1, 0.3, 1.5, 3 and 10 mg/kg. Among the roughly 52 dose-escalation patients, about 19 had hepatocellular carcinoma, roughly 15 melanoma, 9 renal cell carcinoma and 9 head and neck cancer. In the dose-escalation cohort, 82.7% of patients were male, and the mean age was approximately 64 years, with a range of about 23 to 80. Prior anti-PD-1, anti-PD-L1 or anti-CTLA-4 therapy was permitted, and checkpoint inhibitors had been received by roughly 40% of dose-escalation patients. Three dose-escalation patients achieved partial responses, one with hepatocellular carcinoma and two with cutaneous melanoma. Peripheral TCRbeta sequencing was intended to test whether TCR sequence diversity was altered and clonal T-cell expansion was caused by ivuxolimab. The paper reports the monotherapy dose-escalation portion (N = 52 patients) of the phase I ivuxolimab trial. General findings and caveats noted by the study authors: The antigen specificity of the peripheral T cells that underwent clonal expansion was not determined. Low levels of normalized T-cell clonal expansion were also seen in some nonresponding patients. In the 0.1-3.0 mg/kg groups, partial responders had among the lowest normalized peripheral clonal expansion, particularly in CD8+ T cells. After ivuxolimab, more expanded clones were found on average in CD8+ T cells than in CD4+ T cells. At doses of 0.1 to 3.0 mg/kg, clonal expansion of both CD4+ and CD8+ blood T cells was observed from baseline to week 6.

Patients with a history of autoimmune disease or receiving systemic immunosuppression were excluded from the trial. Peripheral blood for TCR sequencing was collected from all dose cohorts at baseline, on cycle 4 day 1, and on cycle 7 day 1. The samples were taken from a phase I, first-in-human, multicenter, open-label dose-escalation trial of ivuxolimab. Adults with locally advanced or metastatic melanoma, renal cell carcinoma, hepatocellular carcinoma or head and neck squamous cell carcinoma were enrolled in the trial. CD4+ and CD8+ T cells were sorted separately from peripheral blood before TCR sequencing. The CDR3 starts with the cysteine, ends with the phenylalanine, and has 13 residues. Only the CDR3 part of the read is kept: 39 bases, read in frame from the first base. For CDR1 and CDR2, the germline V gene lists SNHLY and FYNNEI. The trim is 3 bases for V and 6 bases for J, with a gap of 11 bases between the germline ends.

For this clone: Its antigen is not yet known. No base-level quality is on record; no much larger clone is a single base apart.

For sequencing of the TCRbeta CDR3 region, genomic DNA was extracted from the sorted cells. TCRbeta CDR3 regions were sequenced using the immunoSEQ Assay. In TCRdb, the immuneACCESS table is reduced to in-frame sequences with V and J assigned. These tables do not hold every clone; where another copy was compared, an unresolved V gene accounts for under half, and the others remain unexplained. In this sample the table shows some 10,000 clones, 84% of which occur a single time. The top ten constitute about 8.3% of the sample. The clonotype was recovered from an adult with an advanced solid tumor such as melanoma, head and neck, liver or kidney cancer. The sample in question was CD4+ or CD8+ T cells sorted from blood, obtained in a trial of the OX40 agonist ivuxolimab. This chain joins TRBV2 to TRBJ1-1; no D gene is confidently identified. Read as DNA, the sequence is TGTGCCAGCAGTGACGGGATGCAGGCTGAAGCTTTCTTT. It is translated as CASSDGMQAEAFF.